The 7 T cell receptor beta chains below were found in one sample sequenced in a study of T cells in Graves' hyperthyroidism and ophthalmopathy. RNA transcripts were the template for amplifying TCR beta CDR3 regions. TCR CDR3 underwent first-round RT-PCR with the HTBI primer set. TCRdb redid the calling of the multiplex PCR reads with MiXCR, one entry per CDR3 protein. The repertoire holds about 600,000 distinct CDR3 sequences, roughly 15% seen once, with approximately 12% in the top ten. The source material was blood. The receptors derive from a woman between 45 and 65 years old with Graves' ophthalmopathy.

The chain is built from TRBV4-2 and TRBJ2-1; 8 bases agree with TRBD2. This CDR3 is built from 14 residues. The V gene end was trimmed by 4 bases and the J gene end by 8 bases; junction bases not matched to a gene: 7. Germline values: CDR1 LGHNA, CDR2 YNFKEQ. The CDR3 sequence: CASSRRTSTDEQFF. The CDR3 bases are TGTGCCAGCAGCCGACGGACTAGCACGGATGAGCAGTTCTTC.

This clonotype was recorded at least ten times. The chain joins TRBV20-1 to TRBJ2-1; 7 bases align to TRBD2. Germline-derived CDR1 and CDR2 are DFQATT and SNEGSKA (reference sequence). The CDR3 runs 14 residues. The V segment lost 0 bases and the J segment 9 bases; nucleotides outside the gene matches: 8. CDR3 bases: TGCAGTGCTAGAGAACCGGGACTAATCGGTGAGCAGTTCTTC. Amino acid sequence: CSAREPGLIGEQFF.

The chain recombines TRBV29-1 with TRBJ1-4; D gene ambiguous. There are 13 residues in the CDR3. Germline CDR1 reads SQVTM; CDR2 reads ANQGSEA. The V and J ends lost 8 bases and 3 bases respectively, with 13 bases between them. CDR3: CSPRRGPNEKLFF. CDR3 coding DNA: TGCAGCCCTCGCAGAGGGCCTAATGAAAAACTGTTTTTT.

The chain couples TRBV4-1 to TRBJ1-1; no definite D call. The length of the CDR3 is 15 residues. The V gene lost 1 base and the J gene lost 2 bases, with 11 bases spanning the gap. Germline V gives CDR1 MGHRA, CDR2 YSYEKL. CDR3 amino acids: CASSQVLTRNTEAFF. The DNA for the CDR3 is TGCGCCAGCAGCCAAGTTCTGACCCGAAACACTGAAGCTTTCTTT.

This chain uses TRBV10-3 with TRBJ1-2; D may be TRBD1 (5 bases). CDR1 is ENHRY and CDR2 is SYGVKD in the germline V gene. V shed 3 bases and J shed 7 bases, with 18 bases lying between them. The CDR3 runs 15 residues. The CDR3 DNA reads as TGTGCCATCAGTGACCCCGGGACCCCGCTGGGTGGCTACACCTTC. Its translation is CAISDPGTPLGGYTF.

Notes on this clonotype: This clone may be a read error of a much larger clone one base away. V is TRBV6-2 or TRBV6-3 and J is TRBJ1-1, with TRBD1 matching 8 bases. Germline lookup yields CDR1 MNHEY and CDR2 SVGEGT. Trimming took 5 bases from V and 10 from J; bases not matched to a gene: 12. This CDR3 contains 14 residues. CDR3 protein: CASSRHRGSPGAFF. The CDR3 nucleotides are TGTGCCAGCAGTCGACACAGGGGGTCCCCTGGAGCTTTCTTT.

The sample holds many counts of this clonotype. The chain uses TRBV24-1 and TRBJ2-2; possibly TRBD1 for D (6 bases). This CDR3 is built from 14 residues. V was clipped by 10 bases and J by 3 bases, with 14 bases between them. The V gene's germline CDR1 is KGHDR and CDR2 SFDVKD. This chain's CDR3 is CATTGPRDTGELFF. The CDR3 coding sequence is TGTGCCACTACAGGGCCGAGGGACACCGGGGAGCTGTTTTTT.